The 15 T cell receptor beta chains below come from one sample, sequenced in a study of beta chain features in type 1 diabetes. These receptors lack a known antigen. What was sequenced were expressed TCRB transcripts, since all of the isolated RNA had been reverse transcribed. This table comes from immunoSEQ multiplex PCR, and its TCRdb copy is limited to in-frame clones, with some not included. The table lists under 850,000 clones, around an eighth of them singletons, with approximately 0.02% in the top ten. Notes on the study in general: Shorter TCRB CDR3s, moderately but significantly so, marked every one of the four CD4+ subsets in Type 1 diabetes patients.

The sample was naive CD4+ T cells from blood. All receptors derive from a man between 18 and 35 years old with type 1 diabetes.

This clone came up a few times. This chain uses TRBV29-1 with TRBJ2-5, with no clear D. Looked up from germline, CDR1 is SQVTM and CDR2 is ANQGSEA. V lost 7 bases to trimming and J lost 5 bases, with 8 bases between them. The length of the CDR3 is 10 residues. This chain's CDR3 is CSGRTETQYF. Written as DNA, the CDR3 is TGCAGCGGCCGCACGGAGACCCAGTACTTC. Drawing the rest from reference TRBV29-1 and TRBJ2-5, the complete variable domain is SAVISQKPSRDICQRGTSLTIQCQVDSQVTMMFWYRQQPGQSLTLIATANQGSEATYESGFVIDKFPISRPNLTFSTLTVSNMSPEDSSIYLCSGRTETQYFGPGTRLLVL.

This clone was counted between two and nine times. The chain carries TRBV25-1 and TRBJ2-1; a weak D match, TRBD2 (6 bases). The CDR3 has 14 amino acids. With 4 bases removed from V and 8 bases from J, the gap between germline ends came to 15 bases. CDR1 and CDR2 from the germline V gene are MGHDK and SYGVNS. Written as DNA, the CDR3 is TGTGCCAGCAGTGGTGGTTGGGGGGAGCATGAGCAGTTCTTC. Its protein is CASSGGWGEHEQFF.

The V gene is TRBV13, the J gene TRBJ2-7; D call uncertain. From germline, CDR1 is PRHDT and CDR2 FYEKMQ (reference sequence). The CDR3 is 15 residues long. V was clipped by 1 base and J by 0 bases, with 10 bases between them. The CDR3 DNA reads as TGTGCCAGCAGCTTAGCTGGCCGCTACTCCTACGAGCAGTACTTC. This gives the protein CASSLAGRYSYEQYF.

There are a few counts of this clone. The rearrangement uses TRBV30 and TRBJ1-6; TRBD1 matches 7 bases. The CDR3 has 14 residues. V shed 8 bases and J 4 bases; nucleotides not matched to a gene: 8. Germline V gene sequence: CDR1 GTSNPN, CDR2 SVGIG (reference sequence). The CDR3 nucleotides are TGTGCCGGGGACAGTGAACCTTATAATTCACCCCTCCACTTT. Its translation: CAGDSEPYNSPLHF.

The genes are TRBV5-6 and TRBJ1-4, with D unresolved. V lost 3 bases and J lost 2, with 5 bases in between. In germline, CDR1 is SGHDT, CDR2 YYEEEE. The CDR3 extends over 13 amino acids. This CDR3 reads CASSSGTNEKLFF. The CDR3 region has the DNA TGTGCCAGCAGCTCAGGCACTAATGAAAAACTGTTTTTT.

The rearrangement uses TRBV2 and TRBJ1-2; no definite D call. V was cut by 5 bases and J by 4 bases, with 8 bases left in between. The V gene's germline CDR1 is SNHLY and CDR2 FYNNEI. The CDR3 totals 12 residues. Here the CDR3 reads CASSQQSYGYTF. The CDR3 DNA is TGTGCCAGCAGTCAACAGAGCTATGGCTACACCTTC.

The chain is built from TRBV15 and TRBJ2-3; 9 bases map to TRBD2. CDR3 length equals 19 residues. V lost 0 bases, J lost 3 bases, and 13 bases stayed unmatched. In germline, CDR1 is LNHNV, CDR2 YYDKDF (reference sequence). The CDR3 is CATSREYASGGGATDTQYF. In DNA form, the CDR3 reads TGTGCCACCAGCAGAGAGTACGCATCGGGCGGGGGGGCAACAGATACGCAGTATTTT.

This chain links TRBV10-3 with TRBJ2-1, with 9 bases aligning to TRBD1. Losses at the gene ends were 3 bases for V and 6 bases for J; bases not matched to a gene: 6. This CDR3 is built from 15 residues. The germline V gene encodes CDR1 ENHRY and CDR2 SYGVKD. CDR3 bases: TGTGCCATCAGTGACTCCGGGACAGGGATCAATGAGCAGTTCTTC. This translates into CAISDSGTGINEQFF.

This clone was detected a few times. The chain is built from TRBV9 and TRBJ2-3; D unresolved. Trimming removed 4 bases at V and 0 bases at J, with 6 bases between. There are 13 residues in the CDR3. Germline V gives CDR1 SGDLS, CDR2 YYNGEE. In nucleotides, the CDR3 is TGTGCCAGCAGCCTACGAAGCACAGATACGCAGTATTTT. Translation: CASSLRSTDTQYF.

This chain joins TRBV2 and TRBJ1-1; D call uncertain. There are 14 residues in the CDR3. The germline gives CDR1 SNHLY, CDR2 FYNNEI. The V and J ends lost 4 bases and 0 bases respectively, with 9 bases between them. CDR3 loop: CASSGKRMNTEAFF. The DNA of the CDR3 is TGTGCCAGCAGTGGTAAGAGGATGAACACTGAAGCTTTCTTT.

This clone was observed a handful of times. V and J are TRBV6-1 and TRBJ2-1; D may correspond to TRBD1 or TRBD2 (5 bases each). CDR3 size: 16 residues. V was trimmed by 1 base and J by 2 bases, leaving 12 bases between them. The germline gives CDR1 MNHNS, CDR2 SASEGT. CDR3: CASSEVGTSTYNEQFF. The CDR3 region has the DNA TGTGCCAGCAGTGAAGTAGGGACGTCCACCTACAATGAGCAGTTCTTC.

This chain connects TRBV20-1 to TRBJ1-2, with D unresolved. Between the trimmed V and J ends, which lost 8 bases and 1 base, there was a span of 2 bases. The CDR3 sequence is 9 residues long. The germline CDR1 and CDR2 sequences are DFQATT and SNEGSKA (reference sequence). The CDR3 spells CSLNYGYTF. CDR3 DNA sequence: TGCAGTCTTAACTATGGCTACACCTTC.

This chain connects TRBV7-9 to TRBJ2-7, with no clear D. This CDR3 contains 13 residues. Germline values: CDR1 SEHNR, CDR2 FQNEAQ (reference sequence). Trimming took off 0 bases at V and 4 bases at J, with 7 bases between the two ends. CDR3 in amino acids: CASSLANGYEQYF. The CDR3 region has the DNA TGTGCCAGCAGCTTAGCGAACGGTTACGAGCAGTACTTC.

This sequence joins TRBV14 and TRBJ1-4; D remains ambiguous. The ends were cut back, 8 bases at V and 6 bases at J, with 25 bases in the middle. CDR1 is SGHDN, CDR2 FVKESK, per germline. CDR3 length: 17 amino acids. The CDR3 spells CASSQPRHTGGHEKLFF. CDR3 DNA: TGTGCCAGCTCCCAACCGAGACACACCGGAGGGCATGAAAAACTGTTTTTT.

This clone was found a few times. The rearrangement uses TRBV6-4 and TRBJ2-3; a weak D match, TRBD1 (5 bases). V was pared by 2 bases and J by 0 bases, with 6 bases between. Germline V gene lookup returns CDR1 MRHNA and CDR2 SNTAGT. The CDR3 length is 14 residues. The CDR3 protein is CASSDRGSTDTQYF. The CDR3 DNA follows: TGTGCCAGCAGTGACAGGGGTAGCACAGATACGCAGTATTTT.